The source of this T cell receptor (beta chain) is a study of T cells in Graves' hyperthyroidism and ophthalmopathy. This clonotype came up many times. What it binds is not known. CDR1 is KGHDR and CDR2 is SFDVKD in the germline V gene. The V and J ends lost 4 bases and 2 bases, in that order; junction bases with no gene match: 5. The CDR3 is 15 amino acids. Findings of the study overall: A median around 6.8 months before onset, the model predicted ophthalmopathy. Blood also contained most expanded thyroid clonotypes above 0.001.

Researchers amplified the TCR beta CDR3 regions from RNA transcripts. RT-PCR in the first round (using the HTBI primer set) targeted the TCR CDR3. In TCRdb, the multiplex PCR reads were re-called with MiXCR into one record per CDR3 protein. The table has around 250,000 distinct CDR3 sequences, approximately 16% seen once. The sequencing input was blood. J is TRBJ2-7 and V is TRBV24-1, with 9 bases that match TRBD2. This sequence originates from a young woman with Graves' ophthalmopathy. Here the CDR3 reads CATSDPAGGAYEQYF. The CDR3 bases are TGTGCCACCAGTGACCCCGCGGGGGGGGCCTACGAGCAGTACTTC.